The entry below gives a single T cell receptor (beta chain) sequence along with its context. This entry is derived from a study of blood T cell repertoires in COVID-19. Two negative PCRs, clearance, or symptom resolution were required of recovered Cohort 3 donors. Sequencing was performed with immunoSEQ multiplex PCR; in TCRdb, only in-frame clones are kept and a portion is missing. The sample has 55,000 to 70,000 clones; more than 70% are singletons. V was cut by 2 bases and J by 2 bases, with 13 bases left in between. Per germline, CDR1 SGDLS and CDR2 YYNGEE. There are 15 residues in the CDR3. Sample: PBMCs or T cells enriched from blood (not recorded which). The clonotype originates from a woman in her thirties or forties who had recovered from COVID-19. The chain links TRBV9 to TRBJ2-5; possibly TRBD2 for D (7 bases). CDR3 DNA sequence: TGTGCCAGCAGCGTGTTGGCGGGGGCACAAGAGACCCAGTACTTC. Protein: CASSVLAGAQETQYF.